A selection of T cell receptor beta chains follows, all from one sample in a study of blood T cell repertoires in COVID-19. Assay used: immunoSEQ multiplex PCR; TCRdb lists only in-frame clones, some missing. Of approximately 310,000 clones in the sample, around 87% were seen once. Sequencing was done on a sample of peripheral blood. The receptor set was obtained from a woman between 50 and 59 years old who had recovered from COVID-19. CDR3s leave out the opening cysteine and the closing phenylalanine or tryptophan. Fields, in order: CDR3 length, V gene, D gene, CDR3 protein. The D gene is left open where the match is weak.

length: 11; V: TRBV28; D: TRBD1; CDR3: ASSWTGDQPQH
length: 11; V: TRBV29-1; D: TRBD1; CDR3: SGKDRGRTEAF
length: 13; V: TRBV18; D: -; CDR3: ASSPPGHSGNTIY
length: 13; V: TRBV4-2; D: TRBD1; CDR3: ASSQQTGGGETQY
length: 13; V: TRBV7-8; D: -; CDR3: ASSLGSSGYYEQY
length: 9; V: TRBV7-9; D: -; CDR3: ASSSRFEAF
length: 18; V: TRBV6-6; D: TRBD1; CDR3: ASSPWDRIALDRFFEKLF
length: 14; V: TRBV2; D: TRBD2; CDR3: ASSVGPLAGRETQY
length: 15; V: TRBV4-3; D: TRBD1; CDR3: ASSQGTGAGPGNTIY
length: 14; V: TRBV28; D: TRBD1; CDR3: ASSSYRQGTPAEQY
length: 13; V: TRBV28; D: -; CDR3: ASRRDSGGNQPQH
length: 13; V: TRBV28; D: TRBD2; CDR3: ASSLAGVAKNIQY
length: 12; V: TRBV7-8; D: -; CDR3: ASSLLRGTDTQY
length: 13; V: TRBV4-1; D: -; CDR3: ASSQPWGGNTEAF
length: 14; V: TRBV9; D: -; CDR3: ASSVLSSSSYNEQF
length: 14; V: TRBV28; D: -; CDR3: ASTHGAVGVGRPQH
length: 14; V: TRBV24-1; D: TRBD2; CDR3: ATSLGASGFTDTQY
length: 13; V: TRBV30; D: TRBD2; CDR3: AWSVFRTRKYEQY
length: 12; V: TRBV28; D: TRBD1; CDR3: ASSLIQGALGYT
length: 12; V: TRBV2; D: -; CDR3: ASRPTSNTGELF
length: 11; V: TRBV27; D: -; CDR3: ASSLWQNYGYT
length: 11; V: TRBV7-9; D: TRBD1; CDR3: ASSLAGGVGYT
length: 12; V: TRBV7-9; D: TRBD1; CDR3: AGDRGRRTDTQY
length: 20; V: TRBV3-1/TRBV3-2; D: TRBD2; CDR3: ASRPTSPWTSGGTSNTGELF
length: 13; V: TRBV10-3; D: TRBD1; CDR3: AISESGQGAPPLH
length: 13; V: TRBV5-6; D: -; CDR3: ASSGARQLYYGYT
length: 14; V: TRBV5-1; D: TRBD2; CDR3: ASSLEAGGSTDTQY
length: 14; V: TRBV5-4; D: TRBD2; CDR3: ASSPTSGRWEETQY
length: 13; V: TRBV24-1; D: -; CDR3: ATSLGQPGRDTQY
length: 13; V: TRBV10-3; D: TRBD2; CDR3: AISVAGGPTDTQY
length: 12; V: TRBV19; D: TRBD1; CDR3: ASSLRDRAPFYT
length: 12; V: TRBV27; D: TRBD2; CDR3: ASAGLAGGREQY
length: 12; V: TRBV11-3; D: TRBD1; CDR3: ASRMTGGTGELF
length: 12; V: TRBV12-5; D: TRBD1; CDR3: ASGSTIRGPEAF
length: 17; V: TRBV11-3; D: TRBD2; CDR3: ASSLEGTSGGQNTGELF
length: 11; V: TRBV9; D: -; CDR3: ASSTSARETQY
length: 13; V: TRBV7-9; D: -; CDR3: ASSQASPGANVLT
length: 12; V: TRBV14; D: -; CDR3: ASSLTRVTGELF
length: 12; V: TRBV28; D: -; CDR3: AVRGPTGNSPLH
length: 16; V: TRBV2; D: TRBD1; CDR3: ASSEMGQGPSDNSPLH
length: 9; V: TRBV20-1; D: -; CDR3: SAVDIPEAF